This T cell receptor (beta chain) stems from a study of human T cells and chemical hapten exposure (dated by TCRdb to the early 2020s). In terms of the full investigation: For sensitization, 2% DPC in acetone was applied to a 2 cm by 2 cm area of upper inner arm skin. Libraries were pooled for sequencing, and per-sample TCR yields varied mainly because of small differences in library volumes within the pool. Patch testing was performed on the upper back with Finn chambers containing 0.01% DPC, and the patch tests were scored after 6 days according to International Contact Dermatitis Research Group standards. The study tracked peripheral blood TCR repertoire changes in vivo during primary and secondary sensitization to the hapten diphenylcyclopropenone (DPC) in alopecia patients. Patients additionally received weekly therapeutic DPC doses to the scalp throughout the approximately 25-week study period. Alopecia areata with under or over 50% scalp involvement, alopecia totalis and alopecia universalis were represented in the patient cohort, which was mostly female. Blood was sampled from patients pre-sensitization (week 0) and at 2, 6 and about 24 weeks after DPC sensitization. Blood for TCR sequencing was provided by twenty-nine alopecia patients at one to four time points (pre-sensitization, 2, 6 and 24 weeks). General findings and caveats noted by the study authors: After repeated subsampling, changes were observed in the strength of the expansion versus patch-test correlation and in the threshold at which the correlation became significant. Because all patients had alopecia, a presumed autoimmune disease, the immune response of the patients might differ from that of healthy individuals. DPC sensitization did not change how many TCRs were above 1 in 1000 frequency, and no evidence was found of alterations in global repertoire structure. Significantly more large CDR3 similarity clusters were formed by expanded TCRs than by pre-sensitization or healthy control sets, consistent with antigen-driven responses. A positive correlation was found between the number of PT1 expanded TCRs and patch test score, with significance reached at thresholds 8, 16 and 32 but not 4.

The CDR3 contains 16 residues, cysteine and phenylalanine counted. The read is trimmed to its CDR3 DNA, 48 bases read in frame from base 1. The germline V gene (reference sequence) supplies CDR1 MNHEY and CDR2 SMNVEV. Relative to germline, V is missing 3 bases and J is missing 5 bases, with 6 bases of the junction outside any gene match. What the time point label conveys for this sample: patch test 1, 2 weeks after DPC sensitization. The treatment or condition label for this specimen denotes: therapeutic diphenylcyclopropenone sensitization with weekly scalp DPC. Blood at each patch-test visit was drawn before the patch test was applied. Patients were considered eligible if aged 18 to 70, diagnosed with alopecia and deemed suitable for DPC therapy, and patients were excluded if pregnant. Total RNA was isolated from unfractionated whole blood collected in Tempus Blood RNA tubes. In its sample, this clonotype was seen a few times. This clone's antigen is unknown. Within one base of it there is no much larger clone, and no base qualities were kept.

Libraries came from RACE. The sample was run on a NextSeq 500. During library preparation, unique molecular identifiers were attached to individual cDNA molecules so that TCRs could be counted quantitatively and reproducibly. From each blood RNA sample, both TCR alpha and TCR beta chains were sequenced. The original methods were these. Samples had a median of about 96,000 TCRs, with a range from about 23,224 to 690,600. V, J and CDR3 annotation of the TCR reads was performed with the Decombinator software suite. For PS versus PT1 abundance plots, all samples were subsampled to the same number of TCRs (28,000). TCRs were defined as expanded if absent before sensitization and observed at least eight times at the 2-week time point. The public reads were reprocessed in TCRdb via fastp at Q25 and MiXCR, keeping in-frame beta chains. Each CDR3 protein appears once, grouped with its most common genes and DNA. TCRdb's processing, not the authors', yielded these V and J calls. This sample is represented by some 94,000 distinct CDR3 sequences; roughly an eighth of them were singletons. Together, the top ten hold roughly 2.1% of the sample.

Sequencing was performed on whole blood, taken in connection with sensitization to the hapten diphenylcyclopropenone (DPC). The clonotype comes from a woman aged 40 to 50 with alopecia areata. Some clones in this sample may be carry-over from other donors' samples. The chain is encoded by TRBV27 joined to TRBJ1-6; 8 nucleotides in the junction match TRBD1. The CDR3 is CASSFRQGTHNSPLHF. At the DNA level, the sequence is TGTGCCAGCAGTTTTCGACAGGGGACCCATAATTCACCCCTCCACTTT.